This T cell receptor beta chain was documented in a study of blood T cell repertoires in COVID-19. Some clones are missing from TCRdb's copy, which holds only in-frame ones; the method was immunoSEQ multiplex PCR. This table holds hundreds of thousands of clones, roughly nine tenths found once. V lost 4 bases and J lost 0; bases outside the gene matches: 9. The CDR3 is made up of 17 amino acids. Germline CDR1 SQVTM, CDR2 ANQGSEA. The sequencing sample was made of PBMCs or T cells enriched from blood (not recorded which). The chain carries TRBV29-1 and TRBJ1-3; 10 bases match TRBD1. This clonotype was sampled from a woman aged 50 to 60 who had recovered from COVID-19. The CDR3 region has the DNA TGCAGCGTTGCTGACCTTCGGACAGGGGGCTCTGGAAACACCATATATTTT. Protein sequence: CSVADLRTGGSGNTIYF.